This TCR beta chain was identified during a study of T cell repertoires in cytomegalovirus infection. Concerning this clonotype: Its antigen remains unknown.

Points from the study as a whole: Predominance within the ex vivo response was attributable to HLA-C-restricted CMV-specific TCR beta clonotypes.

Germline V gene lookup returns CDR1 SQVTM and CDR2 ANQGSEA. V lost 6 bases and J lost 3, with 9 bases in between. The CDR3 is 11 residues long. TCRdb ran MiXCR on the reads and lists one entry per CDR3 protein. Here the sample spans roughly 640,000 distinct CDR3 sequences, 24% being singletons. V usage is TRBV29-1 and J usage is TRBJ2-7, with no clear D. This sequence originates from a human donor in good health (CMV status not recorded). Some clones in this sample may be carry-over from other donors' samples. Source material: CD8+ T cells from PBMCs. As DNA, the CDR3 is TGCAGCGTGGTAGTGGACTACGAGCAGTACTTC. The encoded protein is CSVVVDYEQYF.